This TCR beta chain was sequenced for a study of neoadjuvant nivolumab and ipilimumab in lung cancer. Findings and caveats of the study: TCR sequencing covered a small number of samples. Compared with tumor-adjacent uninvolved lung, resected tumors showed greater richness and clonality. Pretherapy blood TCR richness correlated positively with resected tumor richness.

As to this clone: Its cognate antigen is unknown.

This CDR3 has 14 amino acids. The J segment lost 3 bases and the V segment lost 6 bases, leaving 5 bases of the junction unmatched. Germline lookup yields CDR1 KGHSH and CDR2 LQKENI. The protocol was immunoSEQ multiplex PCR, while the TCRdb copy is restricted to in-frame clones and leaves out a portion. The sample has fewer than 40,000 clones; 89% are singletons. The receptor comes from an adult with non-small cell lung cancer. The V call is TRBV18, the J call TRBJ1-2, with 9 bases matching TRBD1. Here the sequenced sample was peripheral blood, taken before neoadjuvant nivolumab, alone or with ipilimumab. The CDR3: CASSPGTGHYGYTF. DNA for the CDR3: TGTGCCAGCTCCCCCGGGACAGGGCACTATGGCTACACCTTC. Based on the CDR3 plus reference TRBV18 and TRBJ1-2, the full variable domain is NAGVMQNPRHLVRRRGQEARLRCSPMKGHSHVYWYRQLPEEGLKFMVYLQKENIIDESGMPKERFSAEFPKEGPSILRIQQVVRGDSAAYFCASSPGTGHYGYTFGSGTRLTVV.